What follows are 23 T cell receptor beta chains derived from one specimen sequenced in a study of metastatic and nonmetastatic thyroid tumors. MiXCR reprocessed the PCR reads for TCRdb. This sample has 13,000 to 15,000 clones, with around 29% found just once. Treatment of any kind had been given to no patient before thyroid surgery. Sequences were obtained from tumor tissue. The source of these receptors is a female donor with papillary thyroid cancer or a benign thyroid nodule (not recorded which). Some clones in this sample may be carry-over from other donors' samples.

Within the sample, this clone is medium-sized (0.01 to 0.1%). V and J are TRBV24-1 and TRBJ2-1; 12 positions agree with TRBD2. This CDR3 comprises 15 residues. Germline CDR1 KGHDR, CDR2 SFDVKD. Germline trimming cut 8 bases from V and 6 bases from J; bases unmatched to any gene: 7. The CDR3 DNA reads as TGTGCCACCATCTGTTGGACTAGCGGGACCAATGAGCAGTTCTTC. It codes for CATICWTSGTNEQFF.

The table lists this clone with many counts. The chain uses TRBV27 and TRBJ2-1, with 12 positions matching TRBD2. The CDR3 length is 16 residues. In germline, CDR1 is MNHEY, CDR2 SMNVEV (reference sequence). J gave up 4 bases and V 7 bases, and 8 bases lay outside the gene matches. The CDR3 loop reads CASKTSGTSGYNEQFF. The CDR3 DNA is TGTGCCAGCAAGACCTCCGGGACTAGCGGGTACAATGAGCAGTTCTTC.

The rearrangement joins TRBV12-3 or TRBV12-4 to TRBJ1-1, with 8 bases lining up with TRBD1. This CDR3 comprises 16 residues. V shed 5 bases and J 4 bases; nucleotides not matched to a gene: 12. CDR3 in amino acids: CASSNQGAPGGTEAFF. DNA for the CDR3: TGTGCCAGCAGTAACCAGGGGGCCCCCGGTGGCACTGAAGCTTTCTTT.

The count of this clone is one. V usage is TRBV24-1 and J usage is TRBJ2-7; D not certain. Germline-derived CDR1 and CDR2 are KGHDR and SFDVKD. V was trimmed by 3 bases and J by 7 bases, leaving 15 bases between them. CDR3 size: 14 residues. The DNA for the CDR3 is TGTGCCACCAGTGATCCCGGGCCGGGCCGGGAGCAGTACTTC. This encodes CATSDPGPGREQYF.

This sequence joins TRBV6-6 and TRBJ1-2; D remains unclear. CDR1 MNHNY and CDR2 SVGAGI come from the germline V gene (reference sequence). This CDR3 comprises 13 residues. Trimming removed 1 base from V and 0 bases from J, with 3 bases in between. The CDR3 bases are TGTGCCAGCAGTTACTTGCCTAACTATGGCTACACCTTC. Translation: CASSYLPNYGYTF.

This clone was counted ten times or more. The J gene is TRBJ2-1, the V gene TRBV29-1; the D is unclear. The length of the CDR3 is 11 residues. The V gene lost 3 bases and the J gene lost 4 bases, with 4 bases spanning the gap. Per germline, CDR1 SQVTM and CDR2 ANQGSEA. CDR3 protein: CSVEGYNEQFF. For the CDR3, the DNA is TGCAGCGTTGAGGGGTACAATGAGCAGTTCTTC.

There are a few counts of this clone. The chain joins TRBV6-1 to TRBJ2-1; the D is unclear. There are 14 residues in the CDR3. V was shortened by 6 bases and J by 6 bases, with 15 bases between the two germline ends. Germline CDR1 reads MNHNS; CDR2 reads SASEGT. CDR3 sequence (DNA): TGTGCCAGCAGCCACAAGGGTCAAATCAATGAGCAGTTCTTC. Encoded protein: CASSHKGQINEQFF.

The chain has TRBV20-1 and TRBJ2-7, with a weak D call TRBD2 (6 bases). Germline values: CDR1 DFQATT, CDR2 SNEGSKA (reference sequence). CDR3 length: 17 amino acids. Trimming shortened V by 0 bases and J by 0 bases, and 18 bases separated the two germline ends. The CDR3 region is CSARDSSELVSSYEQYF. CDR3 bases: TGCAGTGCTAGAGATTCTAGCGAGCTCGTCTCCTCCTACGAGCAGTACTTC.

V gene TRBV20-1 combines with J gene TRBJ1-1, with 7 nucleotides matching TRBD1. Germline V gene data show CDR1 as DFQATT and CDR2 as SNEGSKA (reference sequence). Trimming took 5 bases from V and 5 from J; bases not matched to a gene: 11. The CDR3 is made up of 14 amino acids. CDR3 nucleotide sequence: TGCAGTGCTTCACTAGGGGGCTACTCGACTGAAGCTTTCTTT. Protein sequence: CSASLGGYSTEAFF.

In its sample, this clone was seen many times. This chain connects TRBV28 to TRBJ1-6; TRBD1 aligns across 7 bases. From germline, CDR1 is MDHEN and CDR2 SYDVKM. V shed 2 bases, J shed 6 bases, and the junction held 7 bases outside the gene matches. The CDR3 runs to 16 residues. CDR3 sequence (DNA): TGTGCCAGCAGTTTAGTCCCCGGGACAGCTAATTCACCCCTCCACTTT. The encoded protein is CASSLVPGTANSPLHF.

This sequence joins TRBV5-1 and TRBJ2-1; 9 bases are shared with TRBD2. CDR3 size: 14 residues. The V and J ends lost 7 bases and 6 bases, in that order; junction bases with no gene match: 8. CDR1 is SGHRS, CDR2 YFSETQ, per germline. CDR3 sequence: CASGAGGRSNEQFF. Here the CDR3 DNA reads TGCGCCAGCGGGGCGGGGGGGCGAAGCAATGAGCAGTTCTTC. Combining the CDR3 with reference TRBV5-1 and TRBJ2-1 gives the whole variable domain KAGVTQTPRYLIKTRGQQVTLSCSPISGHRSVSWYQQTPGQGLQFLFEYFSETQRNKGNFPGRFSGRQFSNSRSEMNVSTLELGDSALYLCASGAGGRSNEQFFGPGTRLTVL.

The J gene is TRBJ1-1, the V gene TRBV6-5, with a tentative D call TRBD1 (6 bases). Germline-derived CDR1 and CDR2 are MNHEY and SVGAGI. The CDR3 covers 14 residues. Trimming took 5 bases from V and 1 from J, leaving 11 bases between them. The CDR3 nucleotides are TGTGCCAGCAGTAACGGACAGCCGAACACTGAAGCTTTCTTT. Translating gives CASSNGQPNTEAFF.

The rearrangement uses TRBV11-1 and TRBJ1-6; TRBD1 is a possible D gene (5 bases). The V gene lost 5 bases and the J gene lost 16 bases, with 12 bases spanning the gap. Germline-derived CDR1 and CDR2 are SGHAT and FQDESV (reference sequence). The CDR3 spans 11 residues. The CDR3 DNA reads as TGTGCCAGCAGCCTGGGACGGTCACTCCACTTT. It yields the protein CASSLGRSLHF. The full variable domain, rest sourced from reference TRBV11-1 and TRBJ1-6, is EAEVAQSPRYKITEKSQAVAFWCDPISGHATLYWYRQILGQGPELLVQFQDESVVDDSQLPKDRFSAERLKGVDSTLKIQPAELGDSAMYLCASSLGRSLHFGNGTRLTVT.

The chain uses TRBV6-1 and TRBJ1-6; D uncertain. V lost 6 bases and J 7 bases, leaving 7 bases between the germline ends. CDR3 length equals 12 residues. Germline loops: CDR1 MNHNS, CDR2 SASEGT. In DNA form, the CDR3 reads TGTGCCAGCAGACAGAGCAATTCACCCCTCCACTTT. This translates into CASRQSNSPLHF.

This chain joins TRBV28 and TRBJ2-3; 9 nucleotides match TRBD2. Trimming removed 5 bases from V and 4 bases from J; junction bases left unmatched: 10. The CDR3 is 16 amino acids. Germline V gene lookup returns CDR1 MDHEN and CDR2 SYDVKM. The CDR3 DNA sequence: TGTGCCAGCAGTCCTATAGCGGGAGAAAAGGCAGATACGCAGTATTTT. This translates into CASSPIAGEKADTQYF.

This clone has just a few counts. The V gene is TRBV2, the J gene TRBJ1-4; D is perhaps TRBD1 (6 bases). This CDR3 comprises 13 residues. The V end lost 4 bases, the J end lost 8 bases, and 11 bases lay between the germline ends. CDR1 is SNHLY, CDR2 FYNNEI, per germline. Here the CDR3 reads CASSARGAEKLFF. The DNA of the CDR3 is TGTGCCAGCAGTGCGAGGGGGGCAGAAAAACTGTTTTTT.

The chain links TRBV20-1 to TRBJ2-7; 7 bases are a match to TRBD2. Germline V gene lookup returns CDR1 DFQATT and CDR2 SNEGSKA (reference sequence). V was clipped by 0 bases and J by 2 bases; unmatched bases: 7. The CDR3 has 15 residues. DNA for the CDR3: TGCAGTGCTAGAGATCCAGCGGGGACCACCTACGAGCAGTACTTC. Translated, it gives CSARDPAGTTYEQYF.

A few counts support this clone. The V call is TRBV6-2 or TRBV6-3, the J call TRBJ2-1, with D perhaps matching TRBD2 (6 bases). Looked up from germline, CDR1 is MNHEY and CDR2 is SVGEGT. The CDR3 is 15 residues long. The ends were cut back, 8 bases at V and 5 bases at J, with 19 bases in the middle. The CDR3 nucleotides read TGTGCCAGCTCCCCCATAGCGGTGGGGCACAATGAGCAGTTCTTC. It translates to CASSPIAVGHNEQFF.

The CDR3 nucleotides are TGCAGTGCCAAGCAGGGTTCTGGAAACACCATATATTTT. Translating it yields CSAKQGSGNTIYF. The chain carries TRBV20-1 and TRBJ1-3; TRBD1 is a possible D gene (5 bases). The ends were cut back, 6 bases at V and 1 base at J, with 10 bases in the middle. This CDR3 has 13 amino acids. Per germline, CDR1 DFQATT and CDR2 SNEGSKA (reference sequence).

This clone has ten or more counts. The identical CDR3 is also encoded by other nucleotide sequences in the sample. The chain uses TRBV4-2 and TRBJ2-7; TRBD1 or TRBD2 may be the D gene (6 bases each). Germline loops: CDR1 LGHNA, CDR2 YNFKEQ. V lost 4 bases and J lost 1, with 14 bases in between. This CDR3 is built from 15 residues. DNA of the CDR3: TGTGCCAGCAGCCTGGAGGGGGACGGGTCCTACGAGCAGTACTTC. This encodes CASSLEGDGSYEQYF.

This clone was observed a single time. The chain couples TRBV28 to TRBJ2-5; the match to TRBD2 covers 14 bases. CDR3 size: 15 residues. The J segment lost 5 bases and the V segment lost 5 bases, leaving 4 bases of the junction unmatched. CDR1 is MDHEN and CDR2 is SYDVKM in the germline V gene. CDR3 in DNA: TGTGCCAGCAGTCTCGGGACTAGCGGGAGTGAGACCCAGTACTTC. Protein sequence: CASSLGTSGSETQYF.

By share, this clone ranks as medium-sized. The rearrangement uses TRBV6-5 and TRBJ2-6; 7 bases fit TRBD1. Germline trimming cut 2 bases from V and 0 bases from J; bases unmatched to any gene: 10. This CDR3 region has 19 residues. Germline lookup yields CDR1 MNHEY and CDR2 SVGAGI. The CDR3 DNA reads as TGTGCCAGCAGTTACCGGGCCGGGACAGCGCGCTCTGGGGCCAACGTCCTGACTTTC. Translation gives CASSYRAGTARSGANVLTF.

This clone was counted between two and nine times. V and J are TRBV6-1 and TRBJ2-7; D gene uncertain. Germline V gene data show CDR1 as MNHNS and CDR2 as SASEGT. With 3 bases removed from V and 3 bases from J, the gap between germline ends came to 9 bases. The CDR3 sequence is 13 residues long. As DNA, the CDR3 is TGTGCCAGCAGTGAGGGCAGCTACTACGAGCAGTACTTC. It codes for CASSEGSYYEQYF.